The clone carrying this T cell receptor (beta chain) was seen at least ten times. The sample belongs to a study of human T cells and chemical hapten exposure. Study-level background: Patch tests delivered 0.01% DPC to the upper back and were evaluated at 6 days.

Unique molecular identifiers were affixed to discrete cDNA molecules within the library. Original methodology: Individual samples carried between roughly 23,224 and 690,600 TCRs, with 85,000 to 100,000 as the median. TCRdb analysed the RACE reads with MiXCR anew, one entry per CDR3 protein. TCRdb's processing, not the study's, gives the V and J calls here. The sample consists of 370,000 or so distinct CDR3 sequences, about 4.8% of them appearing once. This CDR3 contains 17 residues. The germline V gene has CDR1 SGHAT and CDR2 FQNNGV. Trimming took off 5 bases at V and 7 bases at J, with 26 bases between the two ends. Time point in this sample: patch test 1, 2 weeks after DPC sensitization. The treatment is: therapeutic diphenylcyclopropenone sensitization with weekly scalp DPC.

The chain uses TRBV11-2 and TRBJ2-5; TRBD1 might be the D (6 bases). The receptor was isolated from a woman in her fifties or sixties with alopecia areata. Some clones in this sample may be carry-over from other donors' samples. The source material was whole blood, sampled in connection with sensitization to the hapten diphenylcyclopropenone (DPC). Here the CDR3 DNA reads TGTGCCAGCAGCCCCCGGTTGACAGGCTCTACCAAAGGGACCCAGTACTTC. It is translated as CASSPRLTGSTKGTQYF.